This T cell receptor beta chain was retrieved from a study of CD8+CD57+ T cells in acquired aplastic anemia. Study findings and constraints: It was found that more than 25 CD8+ CDR3 sequences were shared between patients and controls. CD8+ Simpson's diversity showed no significant patient-control difference.

Patients picked for sequencing had shown CD8+CD57+ cell expansion detected by flow cytometry. Patients, without exception, had severe acquired aplastic anemia. All patients were therapy-naive when blood was sampled. The trim removed 11 bases at V and 7 bases at J, leaving 8 bases unmatched. Germline-derived CDR1 and CDR2 are SGHTA and FQGNSA. CDR3 length equals 13 residues. Genomic DNA provided the template from which TCR beta VDJ and CDR3 profiles were obtained. One entry per CDR3 protein results from TCRdb running MiXCR on the reads. Counted here are roughly 93,000 distinct CDR3 sequences, around two thirds occurring once; the ten biggest clones make up approximately 65%. Concerning this clonotype: The antigen is unknown.

The sequence was obtained from a human donor with aplastic anemia. The sequenced material came from sorted CD4+, CD8+, or CD8+CD57+ T cells (not recorded which) from PBMCs. This chain joins TRBV7-2 and TRBJ2-2; 9 positions match TRBD1. The CDR3 reads CASPGQGHGELFF. The CDR3 nucleotides are TGTGCCTCTCCGGGACAGGGTCACGGGGAGCTGTTTTTT.